The clone carrying this T cell receptor (beta chain) was detected ten times or more. The target antigen is unknown. TCRdb processed the reads anew with MiXCR; each CDR3 protein has one entry. The repertoire holds about 230,000 distinct CDR3 sequences, 6.5% seen once, with roughly 6.5% in the top ten. The sample belongs to a study of T cell repertoires in cytomegalovirus infection. At the level of the study: Indications came from public TCR beta signatures; they pointed to CMV infection and to a matching HLA type. General observations from the study: CMV-specific TCR beta clonotypes restricted by HLA-C dominated the ex vivo response. CMV carriers with the relevant HLA were identified by cumulative public TCR beta family frequency.

Sequencing was performed on PBMCs. The TCR originated in a human donor in good health (CMV status not recorded). Some clones in this sample may be carry-over from other donors' samples.

In DNA, the CDR3 is TGTGCCTGGAGTGTAGTAGGGGTCACAGATACGCAGTATTTT. Its protein is CAWSVVGVTDTQYF. The chain employs TRBV30 and TRBJ2-3, with D tentatively TRBD1 (5 bases). CDR3 length: 14 amino acids. The germline gives CDR1 GTSNPN, CDR2 SVGIG (reference sequence). The V and J ends lost 0 bases and 2 bases respectively, with 9 bases between them.